This TCR beta chain was captured by sequencing in a study of CD8 T cells in ankylosing spondylitis. General observations from the study: What appeared characteristic of ankylosing spondylitis blood was a TCR beta motif of fewer than ten highly homologous variants. With a CD8+ phenotype, disease-linked clones were relatively rare in peripheral blood. Significant enrichment of disease-linked clones was reported in matched ankylosing spondylitis synovial fluid. Several of the motif variants were reported before in synovial fluid and blood from reactive arthritis.

The CDR3 is 13 residues long. The V gene lost 1 base and the J gene lost 10 bases, with 8 bases spanning the gap. Germline loops: CDR1 SGHDN, CDR2 FVKESK. For TCR beta, libraries came from quantitative 5'-RACE with molecular barcodes. In TCRdb, the 5' RACE reads were re-called with MiXCR into one record per CDR3 protein. The sample yields some 140,000 distinct CDR3 sequences, approximately 17% seen once. The table lists this clonotype with a count of one. Its antigen is not known. V and J are TRBV14 and TRBJ1-6; D remains unclear. This clonotype originated in a male donor with ankylosing spondylitis. The specimen sequenced was blood, either unsorted or a sorted T cell fraction (not recorded which). The CDR3 region has the DNA TGTGCCAGCAGCCAAGTCTCGGGGTCACCCCTCCACTTT. Translation: CASSQVSGSPLHF. The variable domain in full, completed from reference TRBV14 and TRBJ1-6, reads EAGVTQFPSHSVIEKGQTVTLRCDPISGHDNLYWYRRVMGKEIKFLLHFVKESKQDESGMPNNRFLAERTGGTYSTLKVQPAELEDSGVYFCASSQVSGSPLHFGNGTRLTVT.